The clone carrying this TCR beta chain has only a few counts. This sample stems from a study of patients and donors after allogeneic stem cell transplantation. Germline V CDR1 and CDR2: SGHNT, YENEEA. The ends were cut back, 8 bases at V and 6 bases at J, with 14 bases in the middle. The CDR3 is 13 residues long. TCRdb itself ran the RT-PCR reads through MiXCR, one entry per CDR3 protein. Among just over 55,000 distinct CDR3 sequences, 10% to 15% were seen once, and the ten largest hold around 32%. This TCR was sampled from a human donor who was either an allogeneic HSCT recipient or a stem cell or donor lymphocyte infusion donor (not recorded which). It is not recorded whose cells these are; they may come from a transplant donor. Sample: blood, either unsorted or a sorted T cell fraction (not recorded which). The rearrangement links TRBV11-3 to TRBJ2-1; tentative D call: TRBD2 (6 bases). The CDR3 loop reads CASRLDTGNEQFF. CDR3 DNA: TGTGCCAGCCGACTAGACACTGGCAATGAGCAGTTCTTC. The variable domain in full, with the rest retrieved from reference TRBV11-3 and TRBJ2-1, is EAGVVQSPRYKIIEKKQPVAFWCNPISGHNTLYWYLQNLGQGPELLIRYENEEAVDDSQLPKDRFSAERLKGVDSTLKIQPAELGDSAVYLCASRLDTGNEQFFGPGTRLTVL.